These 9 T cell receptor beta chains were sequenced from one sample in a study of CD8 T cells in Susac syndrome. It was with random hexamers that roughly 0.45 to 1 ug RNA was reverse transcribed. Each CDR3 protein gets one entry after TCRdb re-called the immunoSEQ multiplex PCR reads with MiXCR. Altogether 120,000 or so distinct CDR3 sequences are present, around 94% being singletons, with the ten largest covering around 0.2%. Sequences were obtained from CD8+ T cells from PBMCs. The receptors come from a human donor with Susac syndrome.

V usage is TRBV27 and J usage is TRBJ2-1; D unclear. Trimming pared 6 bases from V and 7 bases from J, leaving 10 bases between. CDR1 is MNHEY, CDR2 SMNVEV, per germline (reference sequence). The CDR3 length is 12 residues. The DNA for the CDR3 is TGTGCCAGCAGCAACCCGACGAATGAGCAGTTCTTC. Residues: CASSNPTNEQFF.

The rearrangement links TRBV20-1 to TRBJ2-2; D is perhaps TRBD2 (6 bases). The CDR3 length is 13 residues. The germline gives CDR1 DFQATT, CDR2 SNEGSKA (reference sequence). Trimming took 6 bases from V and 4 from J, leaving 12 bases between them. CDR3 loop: CSALARVTGELFF. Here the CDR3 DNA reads TGCAGTGCCCTAGCGCGGGTCACCGGGGAGCTGTTTTTT.

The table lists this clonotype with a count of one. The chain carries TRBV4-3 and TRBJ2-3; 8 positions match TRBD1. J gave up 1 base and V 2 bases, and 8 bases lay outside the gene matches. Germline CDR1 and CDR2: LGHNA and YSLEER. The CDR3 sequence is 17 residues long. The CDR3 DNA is TGCGCCAGCAGCCAAAAGGGACAGGTATTTGGCACAGATACGCAGTATTTT. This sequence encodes CASSQKGQVFGTDTQYF.

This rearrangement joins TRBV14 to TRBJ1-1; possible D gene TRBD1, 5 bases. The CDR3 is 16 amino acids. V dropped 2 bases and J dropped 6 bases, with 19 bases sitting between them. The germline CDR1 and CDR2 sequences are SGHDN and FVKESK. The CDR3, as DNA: TGTGCCAGCAGCCAAACATTTAACCGCGAGGGACCTGAAGCTTTCTTT. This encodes CASSQTFNREGPEAFF.

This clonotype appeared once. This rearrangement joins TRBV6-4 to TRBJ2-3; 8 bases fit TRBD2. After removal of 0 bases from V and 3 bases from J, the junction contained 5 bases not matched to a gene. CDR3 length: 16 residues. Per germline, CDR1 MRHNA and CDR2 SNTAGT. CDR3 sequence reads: CASSDSAGGGTDTQYF. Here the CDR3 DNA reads TGTGCCAGCAGTGACTCCGCGGGGGGAGGTACAGATACGCAGTATTTT.

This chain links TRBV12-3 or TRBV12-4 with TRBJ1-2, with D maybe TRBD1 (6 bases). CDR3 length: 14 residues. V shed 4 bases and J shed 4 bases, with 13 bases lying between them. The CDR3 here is CASSSGQIFYGYTF. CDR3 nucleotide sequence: TGTGCCAGCAGTTCAGGACAGATCTTCTATGGCTACACCTTC.

CDR3 residues: CASSSDLSYEKLFF. The DNA for the CDR3 is TGTGCCAGCAGCTCGGACCTTTCCTATGAAAAACTGTTTTTT. The chain combines TRBV5-4 with TRBJ1-4; D is undetermined. V lost 3 bases and J lost 6, with 12 bases in between. This CDR3 has 14 residues. The germline V gene has CDR1 SGHNT and CDR2 YYREEE (reference sequence).

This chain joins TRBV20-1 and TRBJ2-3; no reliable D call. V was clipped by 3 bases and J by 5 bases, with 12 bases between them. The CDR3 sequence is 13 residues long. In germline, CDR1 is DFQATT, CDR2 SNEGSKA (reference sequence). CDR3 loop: CSASSGWGDTQYF. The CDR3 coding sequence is TGCAGTGCTAGTTCCGGATGGGGAGATACGCAGTATTTT.

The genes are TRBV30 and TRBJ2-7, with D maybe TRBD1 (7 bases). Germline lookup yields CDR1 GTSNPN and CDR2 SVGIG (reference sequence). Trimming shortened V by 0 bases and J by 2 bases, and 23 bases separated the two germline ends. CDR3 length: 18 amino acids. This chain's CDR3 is CAWSVPYTNRGGPYEQYF. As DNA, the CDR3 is TGTGCCTGGAGTGTACCGTATACCAACAGGGGAGGTCCCTACGAGCAGTACTTC.